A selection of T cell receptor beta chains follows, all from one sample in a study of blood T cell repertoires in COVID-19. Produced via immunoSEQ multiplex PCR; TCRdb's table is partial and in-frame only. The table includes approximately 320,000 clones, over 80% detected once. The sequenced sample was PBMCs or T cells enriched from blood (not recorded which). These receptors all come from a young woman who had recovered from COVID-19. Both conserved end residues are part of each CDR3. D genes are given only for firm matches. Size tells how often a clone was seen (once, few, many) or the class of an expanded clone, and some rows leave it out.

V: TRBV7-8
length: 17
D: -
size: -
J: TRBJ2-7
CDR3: CASSFYGQVSSSYEQYF
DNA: TGTGCCAGCAGCTTTTATGGGCAGGTATCGAGCTCCTACGAGCAGTACTTC

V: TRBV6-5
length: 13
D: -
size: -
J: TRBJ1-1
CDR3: CASTRGRSTEAFF
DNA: TGTGCCAGCACCAGGGGCCGGAGCACTGAAGCTTTCTTT

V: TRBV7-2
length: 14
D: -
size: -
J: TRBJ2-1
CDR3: CASSLALAANEQFF
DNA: TGTGCCAGCAGCTTAGCCCTAGCCGCGAATGAGCAGTTCTTC

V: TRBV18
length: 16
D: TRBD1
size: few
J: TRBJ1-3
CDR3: CASSPGGQTGRNTIYF
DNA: TGTGCCAGCTCACCCGGGGGACAGACAGGAAGAAACACCATATATTTT

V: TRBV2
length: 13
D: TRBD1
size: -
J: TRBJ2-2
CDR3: CASNGQGSGELFF
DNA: TGTGCCAGCAATGGACAGGGCTCCGGGGAGCTGTTTTTT

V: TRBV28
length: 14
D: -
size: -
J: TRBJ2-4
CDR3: CASSEGVSKNIQYF
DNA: TGTGCCAGCAGTGAAGGGGTTTCCAAAAACATTCAGTACTTC

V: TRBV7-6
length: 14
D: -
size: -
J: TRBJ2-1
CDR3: CASSPDSFYNEQFF
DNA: TGTGCCAGCAGCCCCGACTCATTTTACAATGAGCAGTTCTTC

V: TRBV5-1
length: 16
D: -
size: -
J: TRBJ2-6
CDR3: CASNEPGGKGANVLTF
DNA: TGCGCCAGCAACGAACCCGGAGGGAAAGGGGCCAACGTCCTGACTTTC

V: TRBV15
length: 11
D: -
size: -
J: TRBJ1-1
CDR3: CATSRASKAFF
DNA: TGTGCCACCAGCAGAGCCAGTAAAGCTTTCTTT

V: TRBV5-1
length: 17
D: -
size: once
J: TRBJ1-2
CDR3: CASSLGGATVTGYGYTF
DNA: TGCGCCAGCAGCTTAGGGGGAGCGACCGTTACTGGCTATGGCTACACCTTC